The text below deals with one TCR beta chain. Other DNA sequences in this specimen translate into the identical CDR3. The sample is drawn from a study of blood T cell repertoires in COVID-19. Whole-study context: T cells, B-cell-depleted T cells, or PBMCs provided the cDNA or gDNA that served as material.

Methods used by the authors: Estimation of nucleated cell counts was performed using reference gene primer amplification. Generated by immunoSEQ multiplex PCR, the TCRdb table keeps only in-frame clones and is missing some. The V and J calls and the clone size are those of that table, but D and trimming were determined from the DNA. The sample consists of about 98,000 clones, approximately 86% of them appearing once. Sequencing was performed on peripheral blood. The TCR was taken from a man in his forties or fifties with acute or convalescent COVID-19.

CDR3 coding DNA: TGCAGCGTGGACAGGGGCACTGAAGCTTTCTTT. It encodes CSVDRGTEAFF. The chain recombines TRBV29-1 with TRBJ1-1, with 9 nucleotides matching TRBD1. Germline V gives CDR1 SQVTM, CDR2 ANQGSEA. The CDR3 is 11 amino acids. V was pared by 6 bases and J by 4 bases, with 0 bases of the junction left unmatched.